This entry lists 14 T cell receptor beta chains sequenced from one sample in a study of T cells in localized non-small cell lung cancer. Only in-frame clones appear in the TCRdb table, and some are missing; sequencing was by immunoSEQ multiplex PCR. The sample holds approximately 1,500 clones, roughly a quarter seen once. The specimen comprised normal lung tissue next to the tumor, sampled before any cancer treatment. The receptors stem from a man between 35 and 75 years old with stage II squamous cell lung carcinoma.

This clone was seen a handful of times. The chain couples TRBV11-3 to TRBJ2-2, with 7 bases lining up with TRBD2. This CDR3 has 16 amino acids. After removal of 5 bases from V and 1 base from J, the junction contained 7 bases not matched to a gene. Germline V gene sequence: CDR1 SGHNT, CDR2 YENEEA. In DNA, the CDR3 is TGTGCCAGCAGCCTAATGGGAGGGATGAACACCGGGGAGCTGTTTTTT. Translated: CASSLMGGMNTGELFF.

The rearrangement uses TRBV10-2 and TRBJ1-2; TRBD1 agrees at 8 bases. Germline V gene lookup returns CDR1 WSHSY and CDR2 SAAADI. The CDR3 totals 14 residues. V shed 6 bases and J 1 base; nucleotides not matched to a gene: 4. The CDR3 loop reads CASSPQGGNYGYTF. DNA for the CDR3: TGCGCCAGCAGCCCACAGGGGGGTAACTATGGCTACACCTTC.

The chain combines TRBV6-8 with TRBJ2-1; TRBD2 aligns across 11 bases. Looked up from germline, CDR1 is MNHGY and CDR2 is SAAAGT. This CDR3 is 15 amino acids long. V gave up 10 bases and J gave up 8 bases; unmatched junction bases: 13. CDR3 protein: CAIRLTSGSGYEQFF. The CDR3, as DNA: TGTGCCATCAGGTTAACTAGCGGGAGTGGGTATGAGCAGTTCTTC.

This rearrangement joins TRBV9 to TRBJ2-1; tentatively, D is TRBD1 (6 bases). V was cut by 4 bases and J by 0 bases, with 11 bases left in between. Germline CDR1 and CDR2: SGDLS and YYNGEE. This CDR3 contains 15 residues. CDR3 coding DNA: TGTGCCAGCAGCATCCGGGACATCTCCTACAATGAGCAGTTCTTC. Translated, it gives CASSIRDISYNEQFF.

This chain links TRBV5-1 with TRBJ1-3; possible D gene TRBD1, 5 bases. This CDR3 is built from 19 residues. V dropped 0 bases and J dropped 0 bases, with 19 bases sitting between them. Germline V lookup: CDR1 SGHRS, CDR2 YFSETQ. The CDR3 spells CASSLGPTRQGPSGNTIYF. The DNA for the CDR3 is TGCGCCAGCAGCTTGGGCCCGACACGGCAGGGACCCTCTGGAAACACCATATATTTT.

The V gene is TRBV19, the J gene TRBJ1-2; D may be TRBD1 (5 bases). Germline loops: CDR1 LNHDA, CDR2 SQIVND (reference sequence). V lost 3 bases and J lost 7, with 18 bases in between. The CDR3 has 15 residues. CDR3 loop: CASSIGAGTSVGYTF. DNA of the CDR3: TGTGCCAGTAGTATTGGGGCAGGGACTTCTGTTGGCTACACCTTC.

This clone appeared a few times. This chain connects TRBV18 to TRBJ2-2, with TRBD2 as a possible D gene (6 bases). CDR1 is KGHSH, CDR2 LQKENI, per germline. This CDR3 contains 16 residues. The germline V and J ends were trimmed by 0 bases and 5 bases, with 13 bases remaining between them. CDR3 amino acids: CASSPPTGVDTGELFF. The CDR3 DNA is TGTGCCAGCTCACCACCAACGGGAGTTGATACCGGGGAGCTGTTTTTT. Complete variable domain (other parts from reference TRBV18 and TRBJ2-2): NAGVMQNPRHLVRRRGQEARLRCSPMKGHSHVYWYRQLPEEGLKFMVYLQKENIIDESGMPKERFSAEFPKEGPSILRIQQVVRGDSAAYFCASSPPTGVDTGELFFGEGSRLTVL.

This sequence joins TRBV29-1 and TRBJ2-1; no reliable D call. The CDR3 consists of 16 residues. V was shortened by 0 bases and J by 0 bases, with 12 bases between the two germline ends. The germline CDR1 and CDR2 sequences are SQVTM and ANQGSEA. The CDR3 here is CSVEDLGRSSYNEQFF. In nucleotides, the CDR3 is TGCAGCGTTGAAGATCTTGGGCGGAGCTCCTACAATGAGCAGTTCTTC.

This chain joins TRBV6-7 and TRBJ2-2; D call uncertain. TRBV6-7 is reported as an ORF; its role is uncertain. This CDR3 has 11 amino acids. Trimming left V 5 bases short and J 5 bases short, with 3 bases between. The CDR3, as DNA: TGTGCCAGCAGTAGGACCGGGGAGCTGTTTTTT. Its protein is CASSRTGELFF.

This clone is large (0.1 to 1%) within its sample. The CDR3 sequence: CSVPLAGTEAFF. Written as DNA, the CDR3 is TGCAGCGTCCCACTCGCTGGCACTGAAGCTTTCTTT. J is TRBJ1-1 and V is TRBV29-1; D is undetermined. The V gene's germline CDR1 is SQVTM and CDR2 ANQGSEA. Trimming left V 6 bases short and J 4 bases short, with 12 bases between. CDR3 length: 12 residues. The full variable domain, completed using reference TRBV29-1 and TRBJ1-1, is SAVISQKPSRDICQRGTSLTIQCQVDSQVTMMFWYRQQPGQSLTLIATANQGSEATYESGFVIDKFPISRPNLTFSTLTVSNMSPEDSSIYLCSVPLAGTEAFFGQGTRLTVV.

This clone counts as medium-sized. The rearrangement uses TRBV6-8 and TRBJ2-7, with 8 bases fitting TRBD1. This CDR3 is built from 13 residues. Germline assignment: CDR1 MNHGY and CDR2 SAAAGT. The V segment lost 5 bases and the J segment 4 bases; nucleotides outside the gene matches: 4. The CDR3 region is CASSRGQEYEQYF. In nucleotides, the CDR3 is TGTGCCAGCAGTCGGGGACAGGAATACGAGCAGTACTTC.

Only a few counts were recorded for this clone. The CDR3 region has the DNA TGTGCCAGCAGTTCCCCGCCTCTATCCGAGCAGTACTTC. Its protein product is CASSSPPLSEQYF. This rearrangement joins TRBV6-7 to TRBJ2-7; D gene ambiguous. TRBV6-7 is treated as an ORF (open reading frame) with a function not yet certain. The CDR3 extends over 13 amino acids. The V end was cut by 4 bases, the J end by 6 bases, with 13 bases between.

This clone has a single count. CDR3 amino acids: CASSKQGYETQYF. The DNA for the CDR3 is TGTGCCAGTAGTAAACAGGGTTACGAGACCCAGTACTTC. The rearrangement joins TRBV19 to TRBJ2-5; a possible D gene is TRBD1 (6 bases). Per germline, CDR1 LNHDA and CDR2 SQIVND (reference sequence). V lost 4 bases and J 5 bases, leaving 11 bases between the germline ends. The CDR3 is 13 residues long.

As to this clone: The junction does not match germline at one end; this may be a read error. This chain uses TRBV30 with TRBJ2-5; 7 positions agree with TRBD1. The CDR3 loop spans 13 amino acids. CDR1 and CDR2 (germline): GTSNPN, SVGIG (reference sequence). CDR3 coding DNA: TGTGCGTGGAGTAGGGGGCTCCAAGAGACCCAGTACTTC. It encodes CAWSRGLQETQYF.